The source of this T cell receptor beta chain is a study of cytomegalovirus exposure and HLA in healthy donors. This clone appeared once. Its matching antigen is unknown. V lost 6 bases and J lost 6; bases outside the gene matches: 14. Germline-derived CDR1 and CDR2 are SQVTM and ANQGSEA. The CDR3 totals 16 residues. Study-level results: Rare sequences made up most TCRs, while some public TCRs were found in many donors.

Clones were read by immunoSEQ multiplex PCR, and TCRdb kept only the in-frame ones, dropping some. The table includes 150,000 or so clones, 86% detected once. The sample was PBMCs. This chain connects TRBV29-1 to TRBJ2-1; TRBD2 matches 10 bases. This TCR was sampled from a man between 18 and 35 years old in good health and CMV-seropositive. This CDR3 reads CSVETLEAGGLNEQFF. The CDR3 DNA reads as TGCAGCGTCGAGACGCTCGAAGCGGGGGGGCTCAATGAGCAGTTCTTC.